A selection of T cell receptor beta chains follows, all from one sample in a study of T cells in Graves' hyperthyroidism and ophthalmopathy. TCRdb analysed the multiplex PCR reads with MiXCR anew, one entry per CDR3 protein. The data show over 700,000 distinct CDR3 sequences, with roughly a third seen just once and approximately 31% held by the top ten. The source material was blood. The receptors derive from a woman between 40 and 50 years old with Graves' hyperthyroidism. Both conserved end residues are part of each CDR3. A D gene is named only where the DNA matches it firmly. Clone size appears in some rows only: once, few, many, or a class for an expanded clone.

j_call: TRBJ1-4; clone_size: many; cdr3_length: 13; v_call: TRBV29-1; d_call: .; cdr3_nt: TGCAGCGTTGTAGGGAATTTTAATGAAAAACTGTTTTTT; cdr3_aa: CSVVGNFNEKLFF
j_call: TRBJ1-2; clone_size: .; cdr3_length: 15; v_call: TRBV7-9; d_call: TRBD1; cdr3_nt: TGTGCCAGCAGCTTAGGGGGACAGGGTGGATATGGCTACACCTTC; cdr3_aa: CASSLGGQGGYGYTF
j_call: TRBJ2-3; clone_size: .; cdr3_length: 14; v_call: TRBV20-1; d_call: .; cdr3_nt: TGCAGTGCTAGAGCCGCTGAGTACCCAGATACGCAGTATTTT; cdr3_aa: CSARAAEYPDTQYF
j_call: TRBJ1-5; clone_size: few; cdr3_length: 16; v_call: TRBV11-2; d_call: .; cdr3_nt: TGTGCCAGCAGCATTAATCCCCAGGCCTCCAATCAGCCCCAGCATTTT; cdr3_aa: CASSINPQASNQPQHF
j_call: TRBJ1-1; clone_size: few; cdr3_length: 13; v_call: TRBV7-2; d_call: .; cdr3_nt: TGTGCCAGCAGCTTAGGCGGTAAAGCTGAAGCTTTCTTT; cdr3_aa: CASSLGGKAEAFF
j_call: TRBJ2-5; clone_size: .; cdr3_length: 15; v_call: TRBV12-3/TRBV12-4; d_call: TRBD1; cdr3_nt: TGTGCCAGCAGACGACAGGGCGGCGCGCAAGAGACCCAGTACTTC; cdr3_aa: CASRRQGGAQETQYF
j_call: TRBJ1-1; clone_size: .; cdr3_length: 16; v_call: TRBV18; d_call: .; cdr3_nt: TGTGCCAGCTCACCACCTATAGGGCGCTGGGACACTGAAGCTTTCTTT; cdr3_aa: CASSPPIGRWDTEAFF
j_call: TRBJ1-1; clone_size: many; cdr3_length: 14; v_call: TRBV9; d_call: .; cdr3_nt: TGTGCCAGCAGCGTCCTCGTGGGGGGCACTGAAGCTTTCTTT; cdr3_aa: CASSVLVGGTEAFF
j_call: TRBJ2-1; clone_size: .; cdr3_length: 11; v_call: TRBV20-1; d_call: .; cdr3_nt: TGCAGTGCTAGTTATACCAATGAGCAGTTCTTC; cdr3_aa: CSASYTNEQFF
j_call: TRBJ1-5; clone_size: few; cdr3_length: 14; v_call: TRBV10-3; d_call: .; cdr3_nt: TGTGCCATCAGTGAGTCGTTGGGGGTTCAGCCCCAGCATTTT; cdr3_aa: CAISESLGVQPQHF
j_call: TRBJ1-6; clone_size: .; cdr3_length: 13; v_call: TRBV10-3; d_call: .; cdr3_nt: TGTGCCATCAGTGAGCCTCCGAATTCACCCCTCCACTTT; cdr3_aa: CAISEPPNSPLHF
j_call: TRBJ2-2; clone_size: .; cdr3_length: 13; v_call: TRBV7-9; d_call: .; cdr3_nt: TGTGCCAGCTCACGACTACAGACCGGGGAGCTGTTTTTT; cdr3_aa: CASSRLQTGELFF
j_call: TRBJ1-2; clone_size: many; cdr3_length: 13; v_call: TRBV20-1; d_call: .; cdr3_nt: TGCAGTGCTAGCAGTCTGCAGGGCTATGGCTACACCTTC; cdr3_aa: CSASSLQGYGYTF
j_call: TRBJ1-2; clone_size: once; cdr3_length: 11; v_call: TRBV29-1; d_call: .; cdr3_nt: TGCAGCGTCGGATCGTATTATGGCTACACCTTC; cdr3_aa: CSVGSYYGYTF
j_call: TRBJ2-2; clone_size: many; cdr3_length: 15; v_call: TRBV7-2; d_call: .; cdr3_nt: TGTGCCAGCAGCTTAGGGCGGGGGAACACCGGGGAGCTGTTTTTT; cdr3_aa: CASSLGRGNTGELFF
j_call: TRBJ1-2; clone_size: few; cdr3_length: 12; v_call: TRBV5-1; d_call: .; cdr3_nt: TGCGCCAGCAGCGCGGACGGGGATGGCTACACCTTC; cdr3_aa: CASSADGDGYTF
j_call: TRBJ2-1; clone_size: .; cdr3_length: 14; v_call: TRBV20-1; d_call: .; cdr3_nt: TGCAGTGCTAGCCAGGTAGTCTCCTACAATGAGCAGTTCTTC; cdr3_aa: CSASQVVSYNEQFF
j_call: TRBJ1-6; clone_size: .; cdr3_length: 17; v_call: TRBV11-2; d_call: TRBD1; cdr3_nt: TGCGCCAGCAGCCAACCGGACAGGGAGCGGGAAAATTCACCCCTCCACTTT; cdr3_aa: CASSQPDRERENSPLHF
j_call: TRBJ1-6; clone_size: many; cdr3_length: 15; v_call: TRBV20-1; d_call: TRBD1; cdr3_nt: TGCAGTGCTAGAGGTCACAGGGGGTATAATTCACCCCTCCACTTT; cdr3_aa: CSARGHRGYNSPLHF
j_call: TRBJ1-6; clone_size: many; cdr3_length: 14; v_call: TRBV7-2; d_call: .; cdr3_nt: TGTGCCAGCAGACCGGATAATTCTAATTCACCCCTCCACTTT; cdr3_aa: CASRPDNSNSPLHF
j_call: TRBJ1-2; clone_size: few; cdr3_length: 14; v_call: TRBV12-3/TRBV12-4; d_call: .; cdr3_nt: TGTGCCAGCAGTTTACCGGGGGCCGTTCCCGGCTACACCTTC; cdr3_aa: CASSLPGAVPGYTF
j_call: TRBJ1-1; clone_size: .; cdr3_length: 13; v_call: TRBV7-2; d_call: .; cdr3_nt: TGTGCCAGCAGCGGGGACGGCGAGACTGAAGCTTTCTTT; cdr3_aa: CASSGDGETEAFF
j_call: TRBJ1-2; clone_size: few; cdr3_length: 15; v_call: TRBV5-1; d_call: .; cdr3_nt: TGCGCCAGCAGCTTTGGAGGGGACAAGAGCTATGGCTACACCTTC; cdr3_aa: CASSFGGDKSYGYTF
j_call: TRBJ1-3; clone_size: many; cdr3_length: 13; v_call: TRBV12-3/TRBV12-4; d_call: .; cdr3_nt: TGTGCCAGCACCGACGGTCCTGGAAACACCATATATTTT; cdr3_aa: CASTDGPGNTIYF
j_call: TRBJ2-7; clone_size: many; cdr3_length: 13; v_call: TRBV7-9; d_call: TRBD1; cdr3_nt: TGTGCCAGCAGTCTACAGGGGGCGGTCGAGCAGTACTTC; cdr3_aa: CASSLQGAVEQYF
j_call: TRBJ2-7; clone_size: .; cdr3_length: 15; v_call: TRBV4-1; d_call: TRBD2; cdr3_nt: TGCGCCAGCAGCCAAAAATGGGAGGGGTTCTACGAGCAGTACTTC; cdr3_aa: CASSQKWEGFYEQYF
j_call: TRBJ1-1; clone_size: many; cdr3_length: 14; v_call: TRBV5-6; d_call: TRBD1; cdr3_nt: TGTGCCAGCAGCTTCGGGACAGGGGCCAATGAAGCTTTCTTT; cdr3_aa: CASSFGTGANEAFF
j_call: TRBJ2-7; clone_size: few; cdr3_length: 14; v_call: TRBV7-2; d_call: TRBD1; cdr3_nt: TGTGCCAGCAGTGTCCGGGACAGGGACTACGAGCAGTACTTC; cdr3_aa: CASSVRDRDYEQYF
j_call: TRBJ1-6; clone_size: .; cdr3_length: 12; v_call: TRBV7-2; d_call: .; cdr3_nt: TGTGCCAGCAGCCAGGACCGGCTCTCCCTCCACTTT; cdr3_aa: CASSQDRLSLHF
j_call: TRBJ1-5; clone_size: .; cdr3_length: 14; v_call: TRBV29-1; d_call: TRBD1; cdr3_nt: TGCAGCGCTATGACAGGGGCAGGCAATCAGCCCCAGCATTTT; cdr3_aa: CSAMTGAGNQPQHF
j_call: TRBJ1-2; clone_size: many; cdr3_length: 9; v_call: TRBV24-1; d_call: .; cdr3_nt: TGTGCTCTACTTGCGGGCTACACCTTC; cdr3_aa: CALLAGYTF
j_call: TRBJ2-5; clone_size: .; cdr3_length: 15; v_call: TRBV6-5; d_call: TRBD2; cdr3_nt: TGTGCCAGCAGCGGACTAGCGGGGGGTACGAAGAGCCAGTACTTC; cdr3_aa: CASSGLAGGTKSQYF
j_call: TRBJ1-2; clone_size: many; cdr3_length: 13; v_call: TRBV12-3/TRBV12-4; d_call: .; cdr3_nt: TGTGCCAGCAGTTGGGACATATCCTATGGCTACACCTTC; cdr3_aa: CASSWDISYGYTF
j_call: TRBJ2-7; clone_size: .; cdr3_length: 15; v_call: TRBV20-1; d_call: TRBD1; cdr3_nt: TGCAGTGCTAGAGATGGACGGGACAGGGGCTACGAGCAGTACTTC; cdr3_aa: CSARDGRDRGYEQYF
j_call: TRBJ2-5; clone_size: .; cdr3_length: 14; v_call: TRBV29-1; d_call: TRBD1; cdr3_nt: TGCAGCGTTGAAGTCGACAGGGGCCAAGAGACCCAGTACTTC; cdr3_aa: CSVEVDRGQETQYF
j_call: TRBJ1-5; clone_size: .; cdr3_length: 15; v_call: TRBV7-2; d_call: .; cdr3_nt: TGTGCCAGCAGTGCTAACGACAGGCTCAATCAGCCCCAGCATTTT; cdr3_aa: CASSANDRLNQPQHF
j_call: TRBJ1-6; clone_size: .; cdr3_length: 14; v_call: TRBV28; d_call: .; cdr3_nt: TGTGCCAGCAGTCCCGTGGGGCCCTATTCACCCCTCCACTTT; cdr3_aa: CASSPVGPYSPLHF
j_call: TRBJ2-7; clone_size: .; cdr3_length: 15; v_call: TRBV7-9; d_call: TRBD1; cdr3_nt: TGTGCCAGCAGCTACGAACGACAGGGGCCGTACGAGCAGTACTTC; cdr3_aa: CASSYERQGPYEQYF
j_call: TRBJ1-5; clone_size: .; cdr3_length: 15; v_call: TRBV6-2/TRBV6-3; d_call: TRBD1; cdr3_nt: TGTGCCAGCAATGCCGGACAGGGGGCTTTACAGCCCCAGCATTTT; cdr3_aa: CASNAGQGALQPQHF
j_call: TRBJ1-5; clone_size: .; cdr3_length: 13; v_call: TRBV20-1; d_call: .; cdr3_nt: TGCAGTGCCCGGACAGCCCTAAATCAGCCCCAGCATTTT; cdr3_aa: CSARTALNQPQHF
j_call: TRBJ1-3; clone_size: .; cdr3_length: 14; v_call: TRBV28; d_call: TRBD1; cdr3_nt: TGTGCCAGCACCCTACAGGGGACCGAAAACACCATATATTTT; cdr3_aa: CASTLQGTENTIYF
j_call: TRBJ2-5; clone_size: .; cdr3_length: 15; v_call: TRBV25-1; d_call: TRBD1; cdr3_nt: TGTGCCAGCAGTGTTCCGGGACAGGGAGAAGAGACCCAGTACTTC; cdr3_aa: CASSVPGQGEETQYF
j_call: TRBJ2-2; clone_size: .; cdr3_length: 16; v_call: TRBV7-2; d_call: TRBD1; cdr3_nt: TGTGCCAGCAGCTACCAACAGGGGGCCGGCACCGGGGAGCTGTTTTTT; cdr3_aa: CASSYQQGAGTGELFF
j_call: TRBJ1-5; clone_size: few; cdr3_length: 14; v_call: TRBV4-2; d_call: .; cdr3_nt: TGTGCCAGCAGCCTTGTGGGGAGGGGGCAGCCCCAGCATTTT; cdr3_aa: CASSLVGRGQPQHF
j_call: TRBJ2-5; clone_size: many; cdr3_length: 15; v_call: TRBV5-5; d_call: .; cdr3_nt: TGTGCCAGCAGCTGGATGGGACCTCGAGGGGAGACCCAGTACTTC; cdr3_aa: CASSWMGPRGETQYF
j_call: TRBJ1-5; clone_size: few; cdr3_length: 14; v_call: TRBV13; d_call: .; cdr3_nt: TGTGCCAGCAGTCCCGAGGGTGGGGCTCAGCCCCAGCATTTT; cdr3_aa: CASSPEGGAQPQHF
j_call: TRBJ2-7; clone_size: few; cdr3_length: 16; v_call: TRBV6-5; d_call: .; cdr3_nt: TGTGCCAGCAGTTACTCGTTGGACAGCCAAGCCTACGAGCAGTACTTC; cdr3_aa: CASSYSLDSQAYEQYF
j_call: TRBJ2-5; clone_size: .; cdr3_length: 16; v_call: TRBV7-9; d_call: .; cdr3_nt: TGTGCCAGCAGCATCCGGGACACAAGGTACCAAGAGACCCAGTACTTC; cdr3_aa: CASSIRDTRYQETQYF
j_call: TRBJ1-5; clone_size: once; cdr3_length: 17; v_call: TRBV6-5; d_call: .; cdr3_nt: TGTGCCAGCAGTTACTCGTTTGAGGGGCTCAGCAATCAGCCCCAGCATTTT; cdr3_aa: CASSYSFEGLSNQPQHF
j_call: TRBJ2-3; clone_size: .; cdr3_length: 13; v_call: TRBV9; d_call: .; cdr3_nt: TGTGCCAGCAGCGCGTGGGGGACAGATACGCAGTATTTT; cdr3_aa: CASSAWGTDTQYF
j_call: TRBJ1-2; clone_size: .; cdr3_length: 11; v_call: TRBV6-5; d_call: .; cdr3_nt: TGTGCCAGCAGACTCGGGCATGGCTACACCTTC; cdr3_aa: CASRLGHGYTF
j_call: TRBJ1-1; clone_size: few; cdr3_length: 15; v_call: TRBV6-6; d_call: .; cdr3_nt: TGTGCCAGCAGTCACTATCTGTGGCAGGGCGGTCGGGCTTTCTTT; cdr3_aa: CASSHYLWQGGRAFF
j_call: TRBJ1-6; clone_size: .; cdr3_length: 15; v_call: TRBV7-6; d_call: TRBD1; cdr3_nt: TGTGCCAGCAGCTACGACAGGGGTTATAATTCACCCCTCCACTTT; cdr3_aa: CASSYDRGYNSPLHF
j_call: TRBJ2-5; clone_size: .; cdr3_length: 14; v_call: TRBV29-1; d_call: .; cdr3_nt: TGCAGCGTTGAGGCCGGGGTCCCTGGGGAGACCCAGTACTTC; cdr3_aa: CSVEAGVPGETQYF
j_call: TRBJ1-5; clone_size: many; cdr3_length: 13; v_call: TRBV7-9; d_call: .; cdr3_nt: TGTGCCAGCAGCATCTTGGAGGGGGAGCCCCAGCATTTT; cdr3_aa: CASSILEGEPQHF
j_call: TRBJ2-2; clone_size: .; cdr3_length: 17; v_call: TRBV5-1; d_call: TRBD1; cdr3_nt: TGCGCCAGCAGCTTACTTTCAGGGGGTCCGAGCTCTGGGGAGCTGTTTTTT; cdr3_aa: CASSLLSGGPSSGELFF
j_call: TRBJ1-3; clone_size: .; cdr3_length: 16; v_call: TRBV4-3; d_call: .; cdr3_nt: TGCGCCAGCAGCCAAGCTTTCGGGATTTGGGGAGACACCATATATTTT; cdr3_aa: CASSQAFGIWGDTIYF
j_call: TRBJ1-1; clone_size: .; cdr3_length: 14; v_call: TRBV29-1; d_call: .; cdr3_nt: TGCAGCGCCCTCTTCTTAATCATGAACACTGAAGCTTTCTTT; cdr3_aa: CSALFLIMNTEAFF
j_call: TRBJ2-7; clone_size: few; cdr3_length: 15; v_call: TRBV20-1; d_call: .; cdr3_nt: TGCAGTGCTGCGCGACCATTAAAGGGAGGCTACGAGCAGTACTTC; cdr3_aa: CSAARPLKGGYEQYF